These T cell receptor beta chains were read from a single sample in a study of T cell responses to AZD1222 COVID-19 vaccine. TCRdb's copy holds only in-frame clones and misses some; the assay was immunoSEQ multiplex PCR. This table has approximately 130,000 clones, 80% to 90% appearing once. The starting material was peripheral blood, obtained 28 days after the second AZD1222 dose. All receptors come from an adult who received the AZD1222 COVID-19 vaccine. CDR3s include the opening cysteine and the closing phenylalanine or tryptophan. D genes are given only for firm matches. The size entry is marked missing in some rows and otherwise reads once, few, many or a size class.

CASSLVGATYEQYF | TGTGCCAGCAGCTTGGTGGGTGCTACCTACGAGCAGTACTTC | TRBV11-2 | - | TRBJ2-7 | -
CASSSRRGGYTF | TGTGCCAGCAGCTCCCGGCGGGGTGGCTACACCTTC | TRBV11-2 | - | TRBJ1-2 | -
CASSNQLLGNTIYF | TGTGCCAGCAGCAACCAGTTATTGGGAAACACCATATATTTT | TRBV9 | - | TRBJ1-3 | -
CASTRTGSSDTQYF | TGTGCCAGTACCCGGACAGGAAGCTCAGATACGCAGTATTTT | TRBV19 | TRBD1 | TRBJ2-3 | -
CASSMRTVLSVGNTIYF | TGTGCCAGTAGTATGAGGACAGTCCTCTCAGTTGGGAACACCATATATTTT | TRBV19 | - | TRBJ1-3 | -
CASSMRLAGGRETQYF | TGTGCCAGTAGTATGAGGTTAGCGGGGGGCCGGGAGACCCAGTACTTC | TRBV19 | TRBD2 | TRBJ2-5 | -
CASSWGTAGRGRGTEAFF | TGTGCCAGTAGTTGGGGGACGGCAGGGAGAGGCCGAGGGACTGAAGCTTTCTTT | TRBV19 | - | TRBJ1-1 | -
CASSDSSSGGSKTDTQYF | TGTGCCAGCAGTGACTCGAGCTCGGGCGGGAGTAAGACAGATACGCAGTATTTT | TRBV6-4 | TRBD2 | TRBJ2-3 | -
CASSVGSGNTIYF | TGTGCCAGCAGCGTAGGCTCTGGAAACACCATATATTTT | TRBV9 | - | TRBJ1-3 | few
CASGLVPPGASGYTF | TGTGCTAGTGGTTTGGTACCCCCAGGGGCTTCTGGCTACACCTTC | TRBV12-5 | - | TRBJ1-2 | -
CASSYGTGASSPLHF | TGTGCCAGCAGTTACGGGACAGGGGCGAGTTCACCCCTCCACTTT | TRBV6-5 | TRBD1 | TRBJ1-6 | once
CASSSATGYYGYTF | TGTGCCAGCAGCTCAGCGACAGGGTACTATGGCTACACCTTC | TRBV5-4 | TRBD1 | TRBJ1-2 | -
CASSPLGSSGNTIYF | TGTGCCAGCAGTCCCTTGGGAAGCTCTGGAAACACCATATATTTT | TRBV6-5 | - | TRBJ1-3 | -
CASSPSGPELFF | TGTGCCAGCAGCCCTTCAGGACCGGAGCTGTTTTTT | TRBV7-9 | - | TRBJ2-2 | -
CASSPGPGTEAFF | TGTGCCAGCTCACCGGGACCGGGCACTGAAGCTTTCTTT | TRBV18 | - | TRBJ1-1 | -
CASSLGTAESSYNSPLHF | TGCGCCAGCAGCCTAGGGACGGCCGAAAGCTCCTATAATTCACCCCTCCACTTT | TRBV5-1 | - | TRBJ1-6 | once
CASSLARGGYTF | TGTGCCAGCAGCTTAGCGAGAGGTGGCTACACCTTC | TRBV7-2 | - | TRBJ1-2 | -
CASSLAGGDGYTF | TGTGCCAGCAGCTTAGCGGGGGGCGATGGCTACACCTTC | TRBV7-6 | - | TRBJ1-2 | -
CAISDQQGAIGYEQYF | TGTGCCATCAGTGATCAACAGGGGGCAATTGGATACGAGCAGTACTTC | TRBV10-3 | TRBD1 | TRBJ2-7 | -
CARRSLTGTDNNSPLHF | TGTGCCAGGAGGTCCCTGACCGGGACGGATAATAATTCACCCCTCCACTTT | TRBV19 | - | TRBJ1-6 | -